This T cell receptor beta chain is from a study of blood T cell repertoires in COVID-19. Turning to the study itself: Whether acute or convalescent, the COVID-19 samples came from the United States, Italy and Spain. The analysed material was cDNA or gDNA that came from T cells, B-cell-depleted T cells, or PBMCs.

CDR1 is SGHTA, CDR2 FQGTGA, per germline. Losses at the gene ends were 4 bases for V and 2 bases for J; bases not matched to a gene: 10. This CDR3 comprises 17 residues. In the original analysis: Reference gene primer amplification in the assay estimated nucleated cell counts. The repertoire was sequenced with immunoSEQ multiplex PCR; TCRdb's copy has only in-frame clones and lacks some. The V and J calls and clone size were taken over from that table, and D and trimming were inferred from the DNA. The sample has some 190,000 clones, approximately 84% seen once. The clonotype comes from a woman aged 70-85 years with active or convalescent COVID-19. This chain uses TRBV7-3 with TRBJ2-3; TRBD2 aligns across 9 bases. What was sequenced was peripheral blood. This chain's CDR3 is CASSSRGWTSDTDTQYF. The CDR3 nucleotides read TGTGCCAGCAGCTCAAGGGGGTGGACTAGCGACACAGATACGCAGTATTTT.